Each of the 24 T cell receptor beta chains below was sequenced from the same sample in a study of T cells in Graves' hyperthyroidism and ophthalmopathy. Template material for amplifying TCR beta CDR3 regions consisted of RNA transcripts. First-round RT-PCR with HTBI primers amplified the TCR CDR3 region. TCRdb re-called the multiplex PCR reads through MiXCR, storing one row per CDR3 protein. The sample shows about 690,000 distinct CDR3 sequences, 15% to 20% of them seen only once. The sequenced sample consisted of blood. Receptors were obtained from a man between 45 and 60 years old with Graves' hyperthyroidism.

This CDR3 reads CSATRPSGRTTDTQYF. CDR3 sequence (DNA): TGCAGTGCTACCCGACCTAGCGGGAGGACCACAGATACGCAGTATTTT. This sequence joins TRBV20-1 and TRBJ2-3; TRBD2 matches 11 bases. This CDR3 is 16 amino acids long. V lost 4 bases, J lost 2 bases, and 8 bases stayed unmatched. Germline values: CDR1 DFQATT, CDR2 SNEGSKA (reference sequence).

J is TRBJ2-2 and V is TRBV19; D is perhaps TRBD1 (5 bases). The CDR3 spans 15 residues. Per germline, CDR1 LNHDA and CDR2 SQIVND (reference sequence). Trimming removed 6 bases from V and 2 bases from J, with 13 bases in between. The CDR3 DNA follows: TGTGCCAGTAGCGGTTGGACACCAAACACCGGGGAGCTGTTTTTT. Protein: CASSGWTPNTGELFF.

This clonotype was seen repeatedly, ten times or more. The chain uses TRBV12-3 or TRBV12-4 and TRBJ2-7; 8 positions match TRBD1. CDR3 length: 14 amino acids. V gave up 3 bases and J gave up 4 bases; unmatched junction bases: 5. Here the CDR3 reads CASSFYDRGYEQYF. DNA for the CDR3: TGTGCCAGCAGTTTTTACGACAGGGGATACGAGCAGTACTTC.

This chain uses TRBV24-1 with TRBJ2-3; D not resolved. The CDR3 extends over 13 amino acids. Germline CDR1 and CDR2: KGHDR and SFDVKD. Trimming removed 8 bases from V and 0 bases from J, with 8 bases in between. CDR3 nucleotide sequence: TGTGCCACCAATCAGTTTAGCACAGATACGCAGTATTTT. Translation gives CATNQFSTDTQYF.

This chain connects TRBV14 to TRBJ2-7; tentatively, D is TRBD1 (8 bases). The CDR3 has 15 amino acids. Between the trimmed V and J ends, which lost 3 bases and 3 bases, there was a span of 15 bases. Germline-derived CDR1 and CDR2 are SGHDN and FVKESK. CDR3 coding DNA: TGTGCCAGCAGCCACGGACAGGGAGGGGTCTACGAGCAGTACTTC. Its protein is CASSHGQGGVYEQYF.

This clonotype was observed at least ten times. The chain couples TRBV27 to TRBJ2-7; 7 bases match TRBD1. The CDR3 contains 14 residues. CDR1 is MNHEY and CDR2 is SMNVEV in the germline V gene (reference sequence). After removal of 3 bases from V and 2 bases from J, the junction contained 4 bases not matched to a gene. CDR3 nucleotides: TGTGCCAGCAGTTTGGGACAGACAGCCTACGAGCAGTACTTC. Translating it yields CASSLGQTAYEQYF.

V is TRBV6-5 and J is TRBJ2-1; TRBD2 might be the D (5 bases). Per the germline V gene, CDR1 is MNHEY and CDR2 is SVGAGI. The V gene lost 0 bases and the J gene lost 2 bases, with 8 bases spanning the gap. The CDR3 has 15 amino acids. The CDR3 nucleotides read TGTGCCAGCAGTTACTCGGACTGGCCCTACAATGAGCAGTTCTTC. As protein: CASSYSDWPYNEQFF.

This clonotype was seen at least ten times. This sequence joins TRBV12-3 or TRBV12-4 and TRBJ1-1; tentative D call: TRBD1 (6 bases). The CDR3 is 15 amino acids. V lost 5 bases and J lost 0, with 13 bases in between. CDR3 bases: TGTGCCAGCAGTGCCTACCGGACAGTGAACACTGAAGCTTTCTTT. Translation: CASSAYRTVNTEAFF.

The table lists this clonotype with many counts. In DNA form, the CDR3 reads TGTGCCAGCAGCTTGGGCCAGAGGAGCTCCTACAATGAGCAGTTCTTC. It yields the protein CASSLGQRSSYNEQFF. J is TRBJ2-1 and V is TRBV7-2; D unclear. Germline V gene lookup returns CDR1 SGHTA and CDR2 FQGNSA. V shed 3 bases and J shed 0 bases, with 12 bases lying between them. CDR3 size: 16 residues.

V usage is TRBV20-1 and J usage is TRBJ2-3; 9 bases line up with TRBD2. The CDR3 has 17 amino acids. Trimming took 3 bases from V and 4 from J; bases not matched to a gene: 14. Per the germline V gene, CDR1 is DFQATT and CDR2 is SNEGSKA (reference sequence). The CDR3 DNA sequence: TGCAGTGCTAGGCCCATGATAGCGGGAGTTGTTGCAGATACGCAGTATTTT. This translates into CSARPMIAGVVADTQYF.

This clonotype occurred many times. The chain combines TRBV3-1 with TRBJ1-1, with D unresolved. This CDR3 has 12 amino acids. Looked up from germline, CDR1 is LGHDT and CDR2 is YNNKEL (reference sequence). Trimming removed 1 base at V and 5 bases at J, with 5 bases between. The CDR3 protein is CASSQGETEAFF. The CDR3 coding sequence is TGTGCCAGCAGCCAAGGGGAGACTGAAGCTTTCTTT.

This rearrangement joins TRBV19 to TRBJ1-5; the D gene is possibly TRBD1 (5 bases). This CDR3 is 15 amino acids long. V lost 6 bases and J lost 0, with 12 bases in between. Germline lookup yields CDR1 LNHDA and CDR2 SQIVND (reference sequence). CDR3 residues: CASRTQGISNQPQHF. CDR3 DNA: TGTGCCAGTAGAACCCAGGGTATTAGCAATCAGCCCCAGCATTTT.

The chain uses TRBV5-5 and TRBJ1-1; no clear D. The germline V gene has CDR1 SGHKS and CDR2 YYEKEE (reference sequence). The V and J ends lost 5 bases and 0 bases respectively, with 14 bases between them. The CDR3 extends over 15 amino acids. The DNA for the CDR3 is TGTGCCAGCAGGATACTACCAGAGATGAACACTGAAGCTTTCTTT. This encodes CASRILPEMNTEAFF.

This clonotype appeared a few times. The chain has TRBV27 and TRBJ2-1, with D possibly being TRBD2 (5 bases). This CDR3 is 14 amino acids long. CDR1 and CDR2 from the germline V gene are MNHEY and SMNVEV (reference sequence). Trimming shortened V by 9 bases and J by 7 bases, and 19 bases separated the two germline ends. CDR3 coding DNA: TGTGCCAGTTCAGGCTACCATTTAGCGAATGAGCAGTTCTTC. Its protein product is CASSGYHLANEQFF.

In its sample, this clonotype was seen many times. The V gene is TRBV30, the J gene TRBJ2-2; TRBD2 matches 12 bases. V dropped 4 bases and J dropped 1; count of bases not matched to a gene: 7. Germline V lookup: CDR1 GTSNPN, CDR2 SVGIG (reference sequence). The length of the CDR3 is 17 residues. CDR3 DNA: TGTGCCTGGAAAAGGGCTAGCGGGAGGGTGAACACCGGGGAGCTGTTTTTT. Protein product: CAWKRASGRVNTGELFF.

This clonotype was seen repeatedly, ten times or more. The rearrangement joins TRBV20-1 to TRBJ2-2; 8 bases fit TRBD1. Per the germline V gene, CDR1 is DFQATT and CDR2 is SNEGSKA (reference sequence). There are 13 residues in the CDR3. V trimming: 7 bases; J trimming: 5 bases; junction bases outside the gene matches: 6. The CDR3 bases are TGCAGTGTGGTACAGGGGGTTACCGGGGAGCTGTTTTTT. This gives the protein CSVVQGVTGELFF.

This clonotype was observed a handful of times. The chain uses TRBV19 and TRBJ1-5; 7 bases align to TRBD1. V shed 5 bases and J 1 base; nucleotides not matched to a gene: 5. The length of the CDR3 is 15 residues. Per the germline V gene, CDR1 is LNHDA and CDR2 is SQIVND (reference sequence). The CDR3 nucleotides are TGTGCCAGTAGTGTCGACAGGGCGAGCAATCAGCCCCAGCATTTT. Its translation: CASSVDRASNQPQHF.

This clonotype has a count of ten or more. The V gene is TRBV12-3 or TRBV12-4, the J gene TRBJ2-7; 11 bases line up with TRBD2. This CDR3 comprises 16 residues. V was pared by 5 bases and J by 1 base, with 7 bases of the junction left unmatched. The CDR3 sequence: CASSPPTSGISYEQYF. The CDR3 DNA reads TGTGCCAGCAGTCCGCCGACTAGCGGGATTTCCTACGAGCAGTACTTC.

The table lists this clonotype with many counts. This chain connects TRBV12-3 or TRBV12-4 to TRBJ2-3; D is possibly TRBD2 (6 bases). CDR3 length equals 15 residues. The V and J ends lost 1 base and 2 bases respectively, with 10 bases between them. CDR3 region: CASSLGGTHTDTQYF. CDR3 in DNA: TGTGCCAGCAGTTTAGGCGGGACCCACACAGATACGCAGTATTTT.

V gene TRBV6-1 combines with J gene TRBJ2-1, with D unclear. CDR3 length equals 16 residues. CDR1 is MNHNS and CDR2 is SASEGT in the germline V gene. The V end lost 2 bases, the J end lost 0 bases, and 11 bases lay between the germline ends. Written as DNA, the CDR3 is TGTGCCAGCAGTGAACTGGGAACGAGCTCCTACAATGAGCAGTTCTTC. It is translated as CASSELGTSSYNEQFF.

In this sample, this clonotype turned up many times. The chain employs TRBV9 and TRBJ2-7, with 8 bases that match TRBD1. Germline CDR1 is SGDLS and CDR2 is YYNGEE. The CDR3 length is 16 residues. Unmatched junction bases numbered 11, after V lost 4 bases and J lost 2 bases. The CDR3 reads CASSPYGQGPTYEQYF. The CDR3 DNA reads as TGTGCCAGCAGCCCTTACGGACAGGGCCCAACCTACGAGCAGTACTTC.

This clonotype was counted between two and nine times. The conserved phenylalanine or tryptophan is not found at the CDR3 terminus, so this likely reflects a read error. This chain joins TRBV24-1 and TRBJ1-2; D uncertain. Germline V gives CDR1 KGHDR, CDR2 SFDVKD. This CDR3 has 14 amino acids. V was clipped by 1 base and J by 2 bases, with 7 bases between them. In nucleotides, the CDR3 is TGTGCCACCAGTGATTTCGGACGGAACTATGGCTACACCTCC. Translating gives CATSDFGRNYGYTS.

This clonotype was seen a handful of times. The chain couples TRBV15 to TRBJ2-5, with D perhaps matching TRBD1 or TRBD2 (5 bases each). The V gene lost 3 bases and the J gene lost 5 bases, with 10 bases spanning the gap. This CDR3 region has 13 residues. Germline V gene data show CDR1 as LNHNV and CDR2 as YYDKDF (reference sequence). The CDR3: CATSRGGGETQYF. CDR3 coding DNA: TGTGCCACCAGCAGGGGTGGGGGTGAGACCCAGTACTTC.

At least ten counts were recorded for this clonotype. The genes are TRBV6-1 and TRBJ2-7, with D tentatively TRBD1 or TRBD2 (5 bases each). Trimming cost V 4 bases and J 2 bases, with 21 bases left between them. Germline V gene data show CDR1 as MNHNS and CDR2 as SASEGT. CDR3 length: 17 amino acids. CDR3 protein: CASSGESPGTWPYEQYF. The CDR3 DNA is TGTGCCAGCAGTGGGGAGTCCCCGGGGACCTGGCCCTACGAGCAGTACTTC.